This entry lists 3 T cell receptor beta chains sequenced from one sample in a study of T cell responses to AZD1222 COVID-19 vaccine. Here immunoSEQ multiplex PCR was the method, and the copy in TCRdb shows in-frame clones only, minus some. The top ten hold 0.5% to 0.7% of the sample, which has around 260,000 clones, approximately 93% seen once. Sequences were derived from peripheral blood, sampled on day 0 of AZD1222 vaccination. Source of these receptors: an adult in good health.

This chain uses TRBV2 with TRBJ2-1, with TRBD2 matching 10 bases. V trimming: 8 bases; J trimming: 6 bases; junction bases outside the gene matches: 10. Germline V lookup: CDR1 SNHLY, CDR2 FYNNEI. The CDR3 length is 15 residues. The CDR3: CASLVVLAGVNEQFF. In nucleotides, the CDR3 is TGTGCCAGCCTGGTGGTTCTAGCGGGGGTCAATGAGCAGTTCTTC.

The chain couples TRBV18 to TRBJ2-7, with D maybe TRBD2 (6 bases). Looked up from germline, CDR1 is KGHSH and CDR2 is LQKENI. The CDR3 length is 14 residues. V was clipped by 5 bases and J by 3 bases, with 14 bases between them. The CDR3 DNA is TGTGCCAGCTCATCTTCTCCCGGGAGCTACGAGCAGTACTTC. It specifies CASSSSPGSYEQYF.

The chain employs TRBV7-9 and TRBJ2-7; no clear D gene. Trimming removed 3 bases from V and 1 base from J, with 7 bases in between. The CDR3 is 13 residues long. The germline V gene has CDR1 SEHNR and CDR2 FQNEAQ (reference sequence). The CDR3 nucleotides read TGTGCCAGCAGCTTTCCCGGATCCTACGAGCAGTACTTC. This codes for CASSFPGSYEQYF.